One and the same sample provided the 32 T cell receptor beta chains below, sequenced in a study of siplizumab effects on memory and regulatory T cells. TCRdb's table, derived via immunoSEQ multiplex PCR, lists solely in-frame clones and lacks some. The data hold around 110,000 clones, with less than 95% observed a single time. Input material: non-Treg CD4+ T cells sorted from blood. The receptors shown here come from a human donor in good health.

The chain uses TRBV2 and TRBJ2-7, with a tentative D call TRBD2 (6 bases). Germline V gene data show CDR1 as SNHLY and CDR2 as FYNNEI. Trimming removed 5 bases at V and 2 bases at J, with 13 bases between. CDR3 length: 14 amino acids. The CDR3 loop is CASSTRRGTYEQYF. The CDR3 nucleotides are TGTGCCAGCAGTACACGGAGGGGAACCTACGAGCAGTACTTC.

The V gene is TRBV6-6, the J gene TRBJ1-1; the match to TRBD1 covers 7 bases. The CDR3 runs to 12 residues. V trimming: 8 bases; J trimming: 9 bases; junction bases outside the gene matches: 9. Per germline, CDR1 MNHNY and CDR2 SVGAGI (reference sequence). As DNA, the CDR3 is TGTGCCAGCGGGAGGACAGGCGACAAAGCTTTCTTT. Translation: CASGRTGDKAFF.

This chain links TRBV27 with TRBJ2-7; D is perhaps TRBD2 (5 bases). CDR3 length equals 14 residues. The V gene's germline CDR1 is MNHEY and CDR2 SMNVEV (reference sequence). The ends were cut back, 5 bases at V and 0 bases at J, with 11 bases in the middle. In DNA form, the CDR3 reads TGTGCCAGCAGTCTAAGGACTGACTCCTACGAGCAGTACTTC. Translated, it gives CASSLRTDSYEQYF.

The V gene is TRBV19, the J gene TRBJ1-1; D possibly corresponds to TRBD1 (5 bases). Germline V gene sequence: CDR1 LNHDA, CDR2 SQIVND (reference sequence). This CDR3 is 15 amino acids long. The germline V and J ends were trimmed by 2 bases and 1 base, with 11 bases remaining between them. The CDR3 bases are TGTGCCAGTAGTATATGGGGCCCTTCGAACACTGAAGCTTTCTTT. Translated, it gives CASSIWGPSNTEAFF. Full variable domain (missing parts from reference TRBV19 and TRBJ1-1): DGGITQSPKYLFRKEGQNVTLSCEQNLNHDAMYWYRQDPGQGLRLIYYSQIVNDFQKGDIAEGYSVSREKKESFPLTVTSAQKNPTAFYLCASSIWGPSNTEAFFGQGTRLTVV.

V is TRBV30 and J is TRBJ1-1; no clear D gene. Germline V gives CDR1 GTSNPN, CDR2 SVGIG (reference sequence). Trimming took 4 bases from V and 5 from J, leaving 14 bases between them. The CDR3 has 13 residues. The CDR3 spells CAWKTHGKTEAFF. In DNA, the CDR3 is TGTGCCTGGAAGACACACGGGAAGACTGAAGCTTTCTTT.

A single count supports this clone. The CDR3 protein is CASSGTGSTGELFF. The CDR3 region has the DNA TGTGCCAGCAGTGGAACAGGGAGCACCGGGGAGCTGTTTTTT. V gene TRBV2 combines with J gene TRBJ2-2; perhaps TRBD1 as D (6 bases). CDR1 SNHLY and CDR2 FYNNEI come from the germline V gene. Deletions cut 4 bases from V and 4 bases from J, with 10 bases between. CDR3 length: 14 amino acids.

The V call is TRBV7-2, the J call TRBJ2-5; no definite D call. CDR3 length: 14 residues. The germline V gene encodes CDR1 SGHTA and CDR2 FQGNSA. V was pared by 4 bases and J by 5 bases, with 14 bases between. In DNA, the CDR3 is TGTGCCAGCAGCTCAAGGACCGGTCGGGAGACCCAGTACTTC. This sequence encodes CASSSRTGRETQYF.

In nucleotides, the CDR3 is TGTGCCAGCAGCTTAGCTTGGCTCAATGAGCAGTTCTTC. It translates to CASSLAWLNEQFF. The V gene is TRBV7-7, the J gene TRBJ2-1; D unclear. Trimming took off 0 bases at V and 6 bases at J, with 6 bases between the two ends. The CDR3 consists of 13 residues. Germline assignment: CDR1 SSHAT and CDR2 FNYEAQ (reference sequence).

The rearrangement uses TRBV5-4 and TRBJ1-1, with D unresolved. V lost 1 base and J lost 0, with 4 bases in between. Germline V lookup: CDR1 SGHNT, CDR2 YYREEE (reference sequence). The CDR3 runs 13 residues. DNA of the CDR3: TGTGCCAGCAGCTTGATCCTGAACACTGAAGCTTTCTTT. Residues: CASSLILNTEAFF.

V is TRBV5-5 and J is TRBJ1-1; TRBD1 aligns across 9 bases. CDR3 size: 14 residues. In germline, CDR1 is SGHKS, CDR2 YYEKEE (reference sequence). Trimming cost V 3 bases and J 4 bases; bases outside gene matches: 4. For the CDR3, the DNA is TGTGCCAGCAGCTCCCGGGACAGGGCCACTGAAGCTTTCTTT. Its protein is CASSSRDRATEAFF. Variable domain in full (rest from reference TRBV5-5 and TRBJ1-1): DAGVTQSPTHLIKTRGQQVTLRCSPISGHKSVSWYQQVLGQGPQFIFQYYEKEERGRGNFPDRFSARQFPNYSSELNVNALLLGDSALYLCASSSRDRATEAFFGQGTRLTVV.

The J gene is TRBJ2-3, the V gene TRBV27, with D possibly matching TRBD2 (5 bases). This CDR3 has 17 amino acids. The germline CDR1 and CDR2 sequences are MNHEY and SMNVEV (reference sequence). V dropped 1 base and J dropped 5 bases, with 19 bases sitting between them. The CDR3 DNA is TGTGCCAGCAGTTTATGGCGTCCGGAGGATCTGGTAGATACGCAGTATTTT. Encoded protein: CASSLWRPEDLVDTQYF.

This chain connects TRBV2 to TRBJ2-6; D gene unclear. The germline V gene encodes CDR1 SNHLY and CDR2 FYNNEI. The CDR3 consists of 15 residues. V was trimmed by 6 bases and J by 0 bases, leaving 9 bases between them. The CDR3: CASRTTNSGANVLTF. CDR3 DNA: TGTGCCAGCAGAACTACGAACTCTGGGGCCAACGTCCTGACTTTC.

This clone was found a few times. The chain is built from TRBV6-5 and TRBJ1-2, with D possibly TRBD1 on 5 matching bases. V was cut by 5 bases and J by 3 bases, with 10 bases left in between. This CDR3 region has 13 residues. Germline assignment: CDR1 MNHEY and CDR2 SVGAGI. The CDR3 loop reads CASSPQEYYGYTF. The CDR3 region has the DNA TGTGCCAGCAGTCCACAGGAATACTATGGCTACACCTTC.

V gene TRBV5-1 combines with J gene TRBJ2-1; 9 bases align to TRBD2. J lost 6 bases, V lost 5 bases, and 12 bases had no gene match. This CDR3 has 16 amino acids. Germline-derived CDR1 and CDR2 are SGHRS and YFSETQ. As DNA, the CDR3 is TGCGCCAGCAGTGACTCTAGCGGGGCGCAGTCCAATGAGCAGTTCTTC. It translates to CASSDSSGAQSNEQFF.

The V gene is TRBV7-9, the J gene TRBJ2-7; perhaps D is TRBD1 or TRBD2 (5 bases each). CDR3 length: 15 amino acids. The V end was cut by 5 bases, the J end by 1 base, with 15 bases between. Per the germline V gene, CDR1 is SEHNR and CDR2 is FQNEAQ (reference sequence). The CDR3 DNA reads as TGTGCCAGCAGCGAACCGGGACGGCCTTCCTACGAGCAGTACTTC. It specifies CASSEPGRPSYEQYF.

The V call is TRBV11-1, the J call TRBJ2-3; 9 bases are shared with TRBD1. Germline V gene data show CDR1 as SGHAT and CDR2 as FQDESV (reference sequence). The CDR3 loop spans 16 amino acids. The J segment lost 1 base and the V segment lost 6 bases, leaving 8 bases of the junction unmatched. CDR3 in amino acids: CASSILRDRGTDTQYF. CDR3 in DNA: TGTGCCAGCAGTATACTCCGGGACAGGGGCACAGATACGCAGTATTTT.

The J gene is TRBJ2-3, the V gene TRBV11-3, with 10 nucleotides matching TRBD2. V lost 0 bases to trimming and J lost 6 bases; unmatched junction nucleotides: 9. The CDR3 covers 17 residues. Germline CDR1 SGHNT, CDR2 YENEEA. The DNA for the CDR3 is TGTGCCAGCAGCTTAGAATCTTCTAGCGGGAGTGGCGATACGCAGTATTTT. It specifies CASSLESSSGSGDTQYF.

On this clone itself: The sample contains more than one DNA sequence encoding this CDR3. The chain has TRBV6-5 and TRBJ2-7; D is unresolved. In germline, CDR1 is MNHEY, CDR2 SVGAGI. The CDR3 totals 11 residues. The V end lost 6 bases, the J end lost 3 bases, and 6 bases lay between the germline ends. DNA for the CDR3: TGTGCCAGCAGCAACAGCTACGAGCAGTACTTC. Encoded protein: CASSNSYEQYF.

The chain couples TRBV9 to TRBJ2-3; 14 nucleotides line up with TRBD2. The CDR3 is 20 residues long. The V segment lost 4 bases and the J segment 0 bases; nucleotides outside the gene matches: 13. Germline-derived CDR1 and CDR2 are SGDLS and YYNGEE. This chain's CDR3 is CASSTRTSGRKAYSTDTQYF. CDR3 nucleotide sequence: TGTGCCAGCAGCACCCGGACTAGCGGGAGGAAGGCCTATAGCACAGATACGCAGTATTTT.

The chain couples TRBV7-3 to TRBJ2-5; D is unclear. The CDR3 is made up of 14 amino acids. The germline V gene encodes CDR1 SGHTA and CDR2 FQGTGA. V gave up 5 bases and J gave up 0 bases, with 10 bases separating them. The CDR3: CASSLGPNQETQYF. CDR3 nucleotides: TGTGCCAGCAGCCTCGGACCGAACCAAGAGACCCAGTACTTC.

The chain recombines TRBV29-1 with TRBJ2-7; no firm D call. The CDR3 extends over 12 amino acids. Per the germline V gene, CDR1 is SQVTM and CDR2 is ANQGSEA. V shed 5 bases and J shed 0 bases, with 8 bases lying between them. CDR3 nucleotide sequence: TGCAGCGTTCAAGGCCTCTCCTACGAGCAGTACTTC. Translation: CSVQGLSYEQYF.

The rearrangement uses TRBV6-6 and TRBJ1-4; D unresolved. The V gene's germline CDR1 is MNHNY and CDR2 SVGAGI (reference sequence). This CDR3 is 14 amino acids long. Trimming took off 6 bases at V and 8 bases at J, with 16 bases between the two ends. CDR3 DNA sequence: TGTGCCAGCAGCCCCCGTGAGCCGGGGGAAAAACTGTTTTTT. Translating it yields CASSPREPGEKLFF.

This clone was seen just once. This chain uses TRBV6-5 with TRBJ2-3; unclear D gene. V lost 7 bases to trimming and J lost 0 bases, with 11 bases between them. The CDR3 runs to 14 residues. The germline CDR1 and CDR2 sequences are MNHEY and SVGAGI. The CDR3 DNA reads TGTGCCAGCAATCGGGCGACTAGCACAGATACGCAGTATTTT. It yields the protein CASNRATSTDTQYF.

The CDR3 region is CATSNTGGADTQYF. The CDR3 DNA is TGTGCCACCAGCAACACGGGAGGAGCAGATACGCAGTATTTT. The chain joins TRBV15 to TRBJ2-3; 7 bases match TRBD2. Germline V CDR1 and CDR2: LNHNV, YYDKDF (reference sequence). Trimming removed 4 bases from V and 4 bases from J; junction bases left unmatched: 5. This CDR3 is built from 14 residues. The entire variable domain, with the rest obtained from reference TRBV15 and TRBJ2-3, is as follows: DAMVIQNPRYQVTQFGKPVTLSCSQTLNHNVMYWYQQKSSQAPKLLFHYYDKDFNNEADTPDNFQSRRPNTSFCFLDIRSPGLGDTAMYLCATSNTGGADTQYFGPGTRLTVL.

This CDR3 is CASSVEGLAGVGNNYEQYF. CDR3 nucleotide sequence: TGTGCCAGCAGCGTAGAGGGACTAGCGGGAGTAGGGAATAACTACGAGCAGTACTTC. The rearrangement uses TRBV9 and TRBJ2-7; 14 positions agree with TRBD2. The CDR3 totals 19 residues. The junction had 11 bases not matched to a gene; V was cut back by 0 bases and J by 3 bases. CDR1 SGDLS and CDR2 YYNGEE come from the germline V gene.

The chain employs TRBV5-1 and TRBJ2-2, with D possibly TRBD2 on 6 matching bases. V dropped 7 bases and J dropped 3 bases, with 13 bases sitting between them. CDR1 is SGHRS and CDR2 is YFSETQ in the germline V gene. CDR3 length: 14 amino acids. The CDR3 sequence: CASGSGVDTGELFF. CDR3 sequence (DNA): TGCGCCAGCGGCTCGGGGGTGGACACCGGGGAGCTGTTTTTT.

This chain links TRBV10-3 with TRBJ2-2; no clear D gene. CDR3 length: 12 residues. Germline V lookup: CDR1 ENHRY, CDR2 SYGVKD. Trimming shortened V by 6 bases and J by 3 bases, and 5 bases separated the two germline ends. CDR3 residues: CAIRTYTGELFF. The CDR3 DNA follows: TGTGCCATCAGGACCTACACCGGGGAGCTGTTTTTT.

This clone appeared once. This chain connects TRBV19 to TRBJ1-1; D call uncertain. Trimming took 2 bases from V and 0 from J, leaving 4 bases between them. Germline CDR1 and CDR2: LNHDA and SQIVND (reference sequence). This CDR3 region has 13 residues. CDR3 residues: CASSIQVNTEAFF. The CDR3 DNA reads TGTGCCAGTAGTATACAAGTGAACACTGAAGCTTTCTTT.

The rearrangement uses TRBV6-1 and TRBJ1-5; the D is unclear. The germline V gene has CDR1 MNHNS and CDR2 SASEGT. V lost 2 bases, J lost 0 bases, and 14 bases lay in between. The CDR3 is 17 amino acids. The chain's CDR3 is CASSERVGIYSNQPQHF. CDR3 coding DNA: TGTGCCAGCAGTGAAAGAGTGGGGATCTATAGCAATCAGCCCCAGCATTTT.

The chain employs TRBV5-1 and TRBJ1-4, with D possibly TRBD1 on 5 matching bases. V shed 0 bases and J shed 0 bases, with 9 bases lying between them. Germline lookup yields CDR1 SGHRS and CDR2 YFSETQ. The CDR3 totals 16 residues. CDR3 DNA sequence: TGCGCCAGCAGCTTGGGGGACGCCCCAACTAATGAAAAACTGTTTTTT. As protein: CASSLGDAPTNEKLFF.

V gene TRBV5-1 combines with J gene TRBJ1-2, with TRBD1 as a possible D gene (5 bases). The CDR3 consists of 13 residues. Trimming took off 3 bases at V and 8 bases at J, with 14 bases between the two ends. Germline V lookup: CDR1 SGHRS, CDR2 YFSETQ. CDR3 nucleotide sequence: TGCGCCAGCAGCTACGGGGCGCCGGCAGGCTACACCTTC. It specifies CASSYGAPAGYTF. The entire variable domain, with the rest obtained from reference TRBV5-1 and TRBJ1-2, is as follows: KAGVTQTPRYLIKTRGQQVTLSCSPISGHRSVSWYQQTPGQGLQFLFEYFSETQRNKGNFPGRFSGRQFSNSRSEMNVSTLELGDSALYLCASSYGAPAGYTFGSGTRLTVV.

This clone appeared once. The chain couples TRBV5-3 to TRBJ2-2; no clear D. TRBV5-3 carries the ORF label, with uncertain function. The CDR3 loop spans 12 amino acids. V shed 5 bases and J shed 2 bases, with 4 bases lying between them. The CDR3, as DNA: TGTGCCAGAAGTCCAAACACCGGGGAGCTGTTTTTT. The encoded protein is CARSPNTGELFF.